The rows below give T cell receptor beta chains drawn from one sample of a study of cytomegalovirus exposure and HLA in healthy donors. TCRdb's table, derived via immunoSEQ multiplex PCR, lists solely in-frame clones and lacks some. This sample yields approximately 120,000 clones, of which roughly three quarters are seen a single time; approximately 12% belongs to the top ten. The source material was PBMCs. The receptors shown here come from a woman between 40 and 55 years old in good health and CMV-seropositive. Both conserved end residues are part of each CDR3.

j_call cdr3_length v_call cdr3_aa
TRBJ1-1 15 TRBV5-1 CARNKQGLSRTEAFF
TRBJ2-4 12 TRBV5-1 CASSSGKDIQYF
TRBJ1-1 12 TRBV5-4 CASSSSDRQAFF
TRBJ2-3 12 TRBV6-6 CASSSSTDTQYF
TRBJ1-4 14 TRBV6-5 CASSYRQRGEKLFF
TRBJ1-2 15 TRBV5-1 CASSSQGQANYGYTF
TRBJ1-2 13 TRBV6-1 CASIRVGSYGYTF
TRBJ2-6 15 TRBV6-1 CASSAGNSGANVLTF
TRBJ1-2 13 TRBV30 CAWSLGPGLGYTF
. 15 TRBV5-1 CASSLSSGIAAEQYF
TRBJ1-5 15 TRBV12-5 CASGLAGGVNQPQHF
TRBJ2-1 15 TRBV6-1 CASIELAGGRNEQFF
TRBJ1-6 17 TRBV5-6 CASSPRPGSSYNSPLHF
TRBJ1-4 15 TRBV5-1 CASSLGTGSNEKLFF
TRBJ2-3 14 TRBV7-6 CASSLDPSTDTQYF
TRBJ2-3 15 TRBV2 CASSPGGVGTDTQYF
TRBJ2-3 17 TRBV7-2 CASSFGLAGGRIDTQYF
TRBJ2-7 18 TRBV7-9 CASSPVGGRLAGGWEQYF
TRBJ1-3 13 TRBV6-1 CASGGTGLNTIYF
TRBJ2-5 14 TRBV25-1 CASSETGGQETQYF
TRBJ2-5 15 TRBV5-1 CASSLVASGKETQYF
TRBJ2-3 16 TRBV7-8 CASSPLSGGAMDTQYF
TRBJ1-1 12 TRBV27 CASSLEGHEAFF
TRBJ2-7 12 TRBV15 CATSRDHYEQYF
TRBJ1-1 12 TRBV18 CASSPPTGGAFF
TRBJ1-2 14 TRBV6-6 CASSYSGQLTGYTF
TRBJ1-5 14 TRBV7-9 CASSSTGPLQPQHF
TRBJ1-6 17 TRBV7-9 CASSLGGTGMYNSPLHF
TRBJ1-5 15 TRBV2 CASREEGARNQPQHF
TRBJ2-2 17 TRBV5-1 CASSRGGGDSNTGELFF
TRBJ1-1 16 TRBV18 CASSPGTGALGTEAFF
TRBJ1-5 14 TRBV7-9 CASSSRTGWAPQHF
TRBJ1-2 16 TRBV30 CAWSVGGGGGNYGYTF
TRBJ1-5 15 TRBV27 CASSPGTGGNQPQHF
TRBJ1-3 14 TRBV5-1 CASSQRTGENTIYF
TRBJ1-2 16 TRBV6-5 CASSYSTKGGFYGYTF
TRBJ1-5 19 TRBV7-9 CASSLETPGRWNSNQPQHF
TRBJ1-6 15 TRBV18 CASSRDLPNSSPLHF
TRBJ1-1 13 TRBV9 CASSVGHLTEAFF
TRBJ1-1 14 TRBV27 CASRGRDRATEAFF
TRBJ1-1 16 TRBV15 CATSRGRGQGNTEAFF
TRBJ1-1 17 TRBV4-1 CASSQEKRGRGYTEAFF
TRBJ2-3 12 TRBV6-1 CASRFGWETQYF
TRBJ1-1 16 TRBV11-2 CASNSGQVSVNTEAFF